This T cell receptor beta chain was retrieved from a study of CD8+CD57+ T cells in acquired aplastic anemia. This clonotype was recorded once. As yet, its antigen is unknown. Profiling that covered TCR beta VDJ and CDR3 relied on genomic DNA as its template. TCRdb independently ran MiXCR on the reads; one entry per CDR3 protein. The table has some 64,000 distinct CDR3 sequences, over 45% seen once. The study's findings and limits: The same twenty-nine CD8+ CDR3 sequences occurred in patients and in controls.

The sequenced sample consisted of sorted CD4+, CD8+, or CD8+CD57+ T cells (not recorded which) from PBMCs. This TCR came from a human donor in good health, serving as a control.

The CDR3 DNA follows: TGTGCCACCAGTGGGCCAGGTTCGGAGACCCAGTACTTC. Translated, it gives CATSGPGSETQYF. The chain links TRBV24-1 to TRBJ2-5; D not resolved. The CDR3 runs to 13 residues. Germline values: CDR1 KGHDR, CDR2 SFDVKD. The ends were cut back, 5 bases at V and 5 bases at J, with 11 bases in the middle.